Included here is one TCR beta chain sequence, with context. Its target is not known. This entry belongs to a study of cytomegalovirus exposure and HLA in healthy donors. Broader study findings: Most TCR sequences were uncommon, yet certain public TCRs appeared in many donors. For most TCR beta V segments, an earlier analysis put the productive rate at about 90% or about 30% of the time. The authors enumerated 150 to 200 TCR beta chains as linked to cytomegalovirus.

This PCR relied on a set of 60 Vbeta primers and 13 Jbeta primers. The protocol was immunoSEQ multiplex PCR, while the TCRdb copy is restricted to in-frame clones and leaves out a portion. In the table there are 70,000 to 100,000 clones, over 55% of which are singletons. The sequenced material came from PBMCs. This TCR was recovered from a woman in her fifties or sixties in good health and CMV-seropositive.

CDR3 sequence reads: CASSPQTSGGETDTQYF. The CDR3 bases are TGTGCCAGCAGCCCTCAAACTAGCGGGGGGGAGACGGATACGCAGTATTTT. The gene calls are TRBV4-2 and TRBJ2-3; 13 bases line up with TRBD2. J was trimmed by 6 bases and V by 4 bases; bases with no gene match: 10. Germline assignment: CDR1 LGHNA and CDR2 YNFKEQ. The CDR3 extends over 17 amino acids.